This section outlines one T cell receptor beta chain sequence together with its context. Its antigen is not known. This sample is drawn from a study of CD8+ T cells in alopecia areata. Study-wide context: Oral tofacitinib, 5 to 10 mg twice daily, was given in an open-label trial.

Whole-study results and caveats: As there was one nonresponder, how baseline CD8+ expansion relates to response remains uncertain. Scalp clonality, along with expanded CD8+ clones among the top 100, was significantly decreased by tofacitinib.

CDR1 and CDR2 (germline): MNHEY, SMNVEV (reference sequence). CDR3 size: 14 residues. V was trimmed by 2 bases and J by 2 bases, leaving 10 bases between them. The sample's treatment: oral pan-JAK inhibitor, 5-10 mg twice daily. Lesional scalp tissue (obtained by punch biopsy) and peripheral blood were collected from alopecia areata patients. In each case, RNA was isolated and then reverse transcribed into cDNA as the sequencing template. TCRdb's table, derived via immunoSEQ multiplex PCR, lists solely in-frame clones and lacks some. The table has 120,000 or so clones, 60% to 65% seen once. This sequence was found in a human donor with alopecia areata. Sequenced here: CD4+ T cells sorted from blood, sampled at week 4, from a patient treated with tofacitinib. The chain is built from TRBV27 and TRBJ2-7, with D hard to call. The CDR3 nucleotides read TGTGCCAGCAGTTTAGTCTCCGAACCCTACGAGCAGTACTTC. It is translated as CASSLVSEPYEQYF.